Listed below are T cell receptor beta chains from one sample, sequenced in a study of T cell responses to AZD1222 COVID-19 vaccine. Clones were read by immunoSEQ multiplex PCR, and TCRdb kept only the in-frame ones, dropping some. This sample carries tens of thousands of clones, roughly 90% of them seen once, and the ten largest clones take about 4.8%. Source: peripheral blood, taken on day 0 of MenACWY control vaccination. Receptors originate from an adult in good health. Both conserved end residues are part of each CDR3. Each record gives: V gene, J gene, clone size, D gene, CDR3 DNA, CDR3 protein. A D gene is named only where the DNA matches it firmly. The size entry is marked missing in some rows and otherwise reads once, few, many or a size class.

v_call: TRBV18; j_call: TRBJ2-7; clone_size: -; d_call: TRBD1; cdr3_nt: TGTGCCAGCTCCTCGGACAGGGGATCTGACGAGCAGTACTTC; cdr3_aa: CASSSDRGSDEQYF
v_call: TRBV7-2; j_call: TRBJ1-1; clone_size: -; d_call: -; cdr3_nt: TGTGCCAGCAGCTTAGGGCCTATGAACACTGAAGCTTTCTTT; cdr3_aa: CASSLGPMNTEAFF
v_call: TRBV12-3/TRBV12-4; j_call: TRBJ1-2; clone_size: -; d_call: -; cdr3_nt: TGTGCCAGCAGCCCTAAACAGATGTATGGCTACACCTTC; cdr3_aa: CASSPKQMYGYTF
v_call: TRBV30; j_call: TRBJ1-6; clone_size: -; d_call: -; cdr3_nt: TGTGCGTTGCAACTGATTACGGATAATTCACCCCTCCACTTT; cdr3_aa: CALQLITDNSPLHF
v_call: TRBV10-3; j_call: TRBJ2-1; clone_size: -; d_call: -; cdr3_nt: TGTGCCATCAGCCCCGGAGAGGGGGGTGAGCAGTTCTTC; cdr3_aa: CAISPGEGGEQFF
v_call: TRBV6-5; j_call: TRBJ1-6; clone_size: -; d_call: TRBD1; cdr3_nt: TGTGCCAGCAGCGGACAGGGCACCTATAATTCACCCCTCCACTTT; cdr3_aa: CASSGQGTYNSPLHF
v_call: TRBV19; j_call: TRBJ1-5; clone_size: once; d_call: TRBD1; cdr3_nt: TGTGCCACCGGACAGGCGACCTACAATCAGCCCCAGCATTTT; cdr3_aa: CATGQATYNQPQHF
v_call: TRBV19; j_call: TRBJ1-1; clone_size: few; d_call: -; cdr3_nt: TGTGCCAGTAGTATAGACCCCTCGTTACCTTCTCGGACTGAAGCTTTCTTT; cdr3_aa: CASSIDPSLPSRTEAFF
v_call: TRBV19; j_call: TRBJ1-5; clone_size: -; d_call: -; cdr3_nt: TGTGCCAGTAGTACATCCCCACAGGGACGGTTGCAGCCCCAGCATTTT; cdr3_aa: CASSTSPQGRLQPQHF
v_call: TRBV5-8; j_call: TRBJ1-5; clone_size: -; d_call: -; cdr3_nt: TGTGCCAGCAGCTTGGCGGGGTATAGCAATCAGCCCCAGCATTTT; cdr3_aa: CASSLAGYSNQPQHF
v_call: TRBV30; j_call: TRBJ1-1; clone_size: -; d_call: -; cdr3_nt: TGTGCCTGGAGTGTACAGGTAAACACTGAAGCTTTCTTT; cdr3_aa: CAWSVQVNTEAFF
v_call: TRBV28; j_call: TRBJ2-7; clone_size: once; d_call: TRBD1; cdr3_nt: TGTGCCAGCAGTTTAAGTTTTCAGGGGGCAAGCTCCTACGAGCAGTACTTC; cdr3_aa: CASSLSFQGASSYEQYF
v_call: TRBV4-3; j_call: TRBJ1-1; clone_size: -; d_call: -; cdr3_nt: TGCGCCAGCAGCCAAGAAGGACCGGGACACACTGAAGCTTTCTTT; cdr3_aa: CASSQEGPGHTEAFF
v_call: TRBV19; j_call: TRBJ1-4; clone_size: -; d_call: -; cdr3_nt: TGTGCCAGTAGAGGGAGGAATGAAAAACTGTTTTTT; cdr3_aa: CASRGRNEKLFF
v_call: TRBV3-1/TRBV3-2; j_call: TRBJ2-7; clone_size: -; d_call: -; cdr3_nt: TGTGCCAGCAGCCCCACGTGGTCCACCTACGAGCAGTACTTC; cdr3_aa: CASSPTWSTYEQYF
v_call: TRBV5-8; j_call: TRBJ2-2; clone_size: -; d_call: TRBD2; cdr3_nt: TGTGCCAGCAGCCCAGACGGGGGGGTGAGGACCGGGGAGCTGTTTTTT; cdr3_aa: CASSPDGGVRTGELFF
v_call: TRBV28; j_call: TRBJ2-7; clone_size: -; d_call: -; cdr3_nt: TGTGCCAGCAACCCGACCGGGACACTATCCTACGAGCAGTACTTC; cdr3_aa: CASNPTGTLSYEQYF
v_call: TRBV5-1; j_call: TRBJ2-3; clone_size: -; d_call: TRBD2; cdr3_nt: TGCGCCAGCAGCTTGGCCGCCATAGCGGGGGGTGGCCCAGATACGCAGTATTTT; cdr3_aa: CASSLAAIAGGGPDTQYF
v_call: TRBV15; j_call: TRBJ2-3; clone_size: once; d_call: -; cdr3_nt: TGTGCCACCAGCAGAGGGGGCAGGGGTCCAGATACGCAGTATTTT; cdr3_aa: CATSRGGRGPDTQYF
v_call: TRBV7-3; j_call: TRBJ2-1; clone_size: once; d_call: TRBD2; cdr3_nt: TGTGCCAGCAGCGTTAGCGGGGCGGTCTCCTACAATGAGCAGTTCTTC; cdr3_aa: CASSVSGAVSYNEQFF
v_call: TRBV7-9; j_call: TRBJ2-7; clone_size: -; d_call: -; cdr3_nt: TGTGCCAGCAGCTCGTTAGGGGAGCAGTACTTC; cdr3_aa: CASSSLGEQYF
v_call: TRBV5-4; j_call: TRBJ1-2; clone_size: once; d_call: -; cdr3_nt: TGTGCCAGCAATAGTGGTTCCGGAGGGAGCTATGGCTACACCTTC; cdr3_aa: CASNSGSGGSYGYTF
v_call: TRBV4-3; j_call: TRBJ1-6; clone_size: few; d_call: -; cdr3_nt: TGCGCCAGCAGCCAAGCCGGGACCGCCTCGGGTTCACCCCTCCACTTT; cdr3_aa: CASSQAGTASGSPLHF
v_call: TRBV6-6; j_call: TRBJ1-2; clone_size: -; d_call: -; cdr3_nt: TGTGCCAGCAGCCCCGACCGTGGCTACACCTTC; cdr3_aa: CASSPDRGYTF
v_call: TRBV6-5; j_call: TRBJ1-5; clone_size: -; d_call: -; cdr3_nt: TGTGCCAGCACCCCGCGAGACAATCAGCCCCAGCATTTT; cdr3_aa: CASTPRDNQPQHF
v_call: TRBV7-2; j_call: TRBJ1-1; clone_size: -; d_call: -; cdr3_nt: TGTGCCAGCAGCGCTCCTTCTTCCGGCGGCACTGAAGCTTTCTTT; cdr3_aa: CASSAPSSGGTEAFF
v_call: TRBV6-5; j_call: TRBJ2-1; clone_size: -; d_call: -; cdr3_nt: TGTGCCAGCAGTAGGGGGACCCCGGTGAGCAATGAGCAGTTCTTC; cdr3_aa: CASSRGTPVSNEQFF
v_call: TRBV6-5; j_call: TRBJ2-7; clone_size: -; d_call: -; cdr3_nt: TGTGCCAGCATGGGGGGCGTCTACGAGCAGTACTTC; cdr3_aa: CASMGGVYEQYF
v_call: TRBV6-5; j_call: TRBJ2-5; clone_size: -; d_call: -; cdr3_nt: TGTGCCAGCAGTTCCTCCGGGACGAAGCTAGAGACCCAGTACTTC; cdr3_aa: CASSSSGTKLETQYF
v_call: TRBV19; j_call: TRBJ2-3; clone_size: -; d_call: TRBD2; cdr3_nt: TGTGCCAGTAGTCGGAACAGCGGGGGAACAGATACGCAGTATTTT; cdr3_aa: CASSRNSGGTDTQYF
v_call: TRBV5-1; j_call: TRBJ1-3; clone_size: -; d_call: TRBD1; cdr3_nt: TGCGCCAGCAGCGGAGGACAGGACTTTTGGGGACCGAGTGGGAACACCATATATTTT; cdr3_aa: CASSGGQDFWGPSGNTIYF
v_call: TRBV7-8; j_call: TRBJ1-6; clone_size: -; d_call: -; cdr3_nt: TGTGCCAGCAGCTTAGAAGGGAGGGCCTTTAATTCACCCCTCCACTTT; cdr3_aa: CASSLEGRAFNSPLHF
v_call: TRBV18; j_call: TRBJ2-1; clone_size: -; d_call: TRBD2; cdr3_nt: TGTGCCAGCTCACCAGGACTAGCCCCCAATGAGCAGTTCTTC; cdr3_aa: CASSPGLAPNEQFF
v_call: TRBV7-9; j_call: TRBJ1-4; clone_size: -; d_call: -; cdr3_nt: TGTGCCAGCAGCACCAGCAGACCTAGTAATGAAAAACTGTTTTTT; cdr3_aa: CASSTSRPSNEKLFF
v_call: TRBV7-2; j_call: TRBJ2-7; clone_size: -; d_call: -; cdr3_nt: TGTGCCAGCAGCTTAGAACGGGGGGCGAACGAGCAGTACTTC; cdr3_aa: CASSLERGANEQYF